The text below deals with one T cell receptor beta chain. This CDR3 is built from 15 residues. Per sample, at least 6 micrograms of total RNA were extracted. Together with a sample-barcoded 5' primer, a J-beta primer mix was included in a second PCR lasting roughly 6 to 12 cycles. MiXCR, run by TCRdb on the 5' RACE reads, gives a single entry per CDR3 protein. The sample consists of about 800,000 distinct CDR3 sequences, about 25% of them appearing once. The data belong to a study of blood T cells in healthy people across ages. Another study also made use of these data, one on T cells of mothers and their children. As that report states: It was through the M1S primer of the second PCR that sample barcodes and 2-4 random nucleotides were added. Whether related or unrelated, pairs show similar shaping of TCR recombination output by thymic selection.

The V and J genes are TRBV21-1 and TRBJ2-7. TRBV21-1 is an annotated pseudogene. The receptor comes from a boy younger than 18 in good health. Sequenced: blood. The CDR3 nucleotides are TGTGCCAGCAGCAAAGTGGGCAGGGGCCCCTACGAGCAGTACTTC. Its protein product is CASSKVGRGPYEQYF.